The sequence of this T cell receptor (beta chain) was determined in a study of cytomegalovirus exposure and HLA in healthy donors. General study findings and limits: Among the CMV-associated chains, three were confirmed in vitro as specific for CMV antigens.

Assay used: immunoSEQ multiplex PCR; TCRdb lists only in-frame clones, some missing. The profile shows under 150,000 clones, approximately 89% of them singletons. A word on this clone: Antigen: not known.

CDR3 length equals 17 residues. V lost 0 bases to trimming and J lost 5 bases, with 21 bases between them. The germline V gene encodes CDR1 SGHTS and CDR2 YDEGEE. This sequence originates from a man between 18 and 29 years old in good health and CMV-seronegative. Sequencing input: PBMCs. The rearrangement uses TRBV5-8 and TRBJ2-7; D is unresolved. The CDR3, as DNA: TGTGCCAGCAGCTTGGAAGCGACGGGTATGGAGATCCACGAGCAGTACTTC. This sequence encodes CASSLEATGMEIHEQYF.